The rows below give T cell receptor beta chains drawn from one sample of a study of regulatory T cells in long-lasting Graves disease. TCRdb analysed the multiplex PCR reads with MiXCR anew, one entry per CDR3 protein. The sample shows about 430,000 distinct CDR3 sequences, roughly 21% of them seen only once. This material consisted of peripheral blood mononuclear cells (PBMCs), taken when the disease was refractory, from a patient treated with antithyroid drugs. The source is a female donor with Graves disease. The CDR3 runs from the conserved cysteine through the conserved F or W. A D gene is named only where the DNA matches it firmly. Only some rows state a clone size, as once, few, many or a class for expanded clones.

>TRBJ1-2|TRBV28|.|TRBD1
TGTGCCAGCAGCGGATTTCAGGGGGCCCAGTATGGCTACACCTTC
CASSGFQGAQYGYTF
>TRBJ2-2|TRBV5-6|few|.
TGTGCCAGCAGCTTTGCGATCGGGAACACCGGGGAGCTGTTTTTT
CASSFAIGNTGELFF
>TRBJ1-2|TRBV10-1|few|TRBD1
TGCGCCAGCAGGGACAGGACTTATGGCTACACCTTC
CASRDRTYGYTF
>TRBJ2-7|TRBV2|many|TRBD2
TGTGCCAGCAGCGCCGGGACTAGCGGGAGGGCCTACGAGCAGTACTTC
CASSAGTSGRAYEQYF
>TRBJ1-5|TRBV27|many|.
TGTGCCAGCAGTCGACAGAGCAATCAGCCCCAGCATTTT
CASSRQSNQPQHF
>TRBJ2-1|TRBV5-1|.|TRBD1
TGCGCCAGCAGCCAGACAGGGCGACTAACCAATGAGCAGTTCTTC
CASSQTGRLTNEQFF
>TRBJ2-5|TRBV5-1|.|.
TGCGCCAGCAGCTCCACGGGGCCAGGGCGAGAGACCCAGTACTTC
CASSSTGPGRETQYF
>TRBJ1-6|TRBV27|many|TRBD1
TGTGCCAGCAGTCGGACAGGGGTTAATTCACCCCTCCACTTT
CASSRTGVNSPLHF
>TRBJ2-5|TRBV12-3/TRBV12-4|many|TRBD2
TGTGCCAGCAGTTTAGAAACTAGCGGAGAGACCCAGTACTTC
CASSLETSGETQYF
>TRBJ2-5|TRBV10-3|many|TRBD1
TGTGCCAGCCGGGACAGGGGATGGGAGACCCAGTACTTC
CASRDRGWETQYF
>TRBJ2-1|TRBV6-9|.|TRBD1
TGTGCCAGCAGTTTCCCGCCGGGACAGGGGAAACGTGAGCAGTTCTTC
CASSFPPGQGKREQFF
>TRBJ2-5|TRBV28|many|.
TGTGCCAGCCTCGGGGCCAGGGCTTTCCAGGAGACCCAGTACTTC
CASLGARAFQETQYF
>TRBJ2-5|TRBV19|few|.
TGTGCCAGTAGTATGAGTGCAGGGGACGTAGAGACCCAGTACTTC
CASSMSAGDVETQYF
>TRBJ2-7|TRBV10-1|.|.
TGCGCCAGCGGTGCCCGACATACCCCACGAGATTACGGGCAGTACTTC
CASGARHTPRDYGQYF
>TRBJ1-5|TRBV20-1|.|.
TGCAGTGCTAGAGTAGGGCCCCGCAATCAGCCCCAGCATTTT
CSARVGPRNQPQHF
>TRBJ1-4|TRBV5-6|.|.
TGTGCCAGCACCATCCGGGACCGTGAAAAACTGTTTTTT
CASTIRDREKLFF
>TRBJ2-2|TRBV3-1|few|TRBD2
TGTGCCAGCAGCCAGCAGACTAGCGGGAGGGGGACCGGGGAGCTGTTTTTT
CASSQQTSGRGTGELFF
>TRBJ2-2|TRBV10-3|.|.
TGTGCCATCGGGGACTTCGGGCGGACCGGGGAGCTGTTTTTT
CAIGDFGRTGELFF
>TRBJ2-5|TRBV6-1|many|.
TGTGCCAGTCGGCGGGCCAGGACAATTCAAGAGACCCAGTACTTC
CASRRARTIQETQYF
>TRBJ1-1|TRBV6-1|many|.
TGTGCCAGCAGTGGATACCGGGCCCCTGATGGAGGTACTGAAGCTTTCTTT
CASSGYRAPDGGTEAFF
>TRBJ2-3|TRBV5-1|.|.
TGCGCCAACAGCTTGGTTGGCGGGAACACAGATACGCAGTATTTT
CANSLVGGNTDTQYF
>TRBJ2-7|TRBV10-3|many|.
TGTGCCATCAGCGGCCTCCGGGAGTCAATCTCCTACGAGCAGTACTTC
CAISGLRESISYEQYF
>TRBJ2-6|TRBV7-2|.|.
TGTGCCAGCAGAGAAATCTCTGGGGCCAACGTCCTGACTTTC
CASREISGANVLTF
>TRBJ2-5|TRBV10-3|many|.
TGTGCCATCAGCCCAATGGACGGCCAAGAGACCCAGTACTTC
CAISPMDGQETQYF
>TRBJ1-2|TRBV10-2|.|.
TGCGCCAGCAGTGAGTCACAGGGCCGGGGCTATGGCTACACCTTC
CASSESQGRGYGYTF
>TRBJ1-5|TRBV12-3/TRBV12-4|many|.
TGTGCCAGCAGCCCCACCCTTGGGACTTTCTCTCAGCCCCAGCATTTT
CASSPTLGTFSQPQHF
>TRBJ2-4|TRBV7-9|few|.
TGTGCCTCCTCCCTTTGGAGGGGGTTGCGATCCAAAAACATTCAGTACTTC
CASSLWRGLRSKNIQYF
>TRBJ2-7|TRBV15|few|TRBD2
TGTGCCACCAGCAGAGAGGGGCTAGCGGGAGGATACGAGCAGTACTTC
CATSREGLAGGYEQYF
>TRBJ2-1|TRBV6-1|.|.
TGTGCCAGCAATATAGCGGAACTTGACAATGAGCAGTTCTTC
CASNIAELDNEQFF
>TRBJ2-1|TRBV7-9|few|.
TGTGCCAGCAGCTTATCCCGGCCTAGCGCAGACAATGAGCAGTTCTTC
CASSLSRPSADNEQFF
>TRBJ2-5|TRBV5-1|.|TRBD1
TGCGCCAGCAGCTATACCGGGACAGAGATACAAGAGACCCAGTACTTC
CASSYTGTEIQETQYF
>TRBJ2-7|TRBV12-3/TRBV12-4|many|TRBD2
TGTGCCAGCAGTAGCGGGAGGCGCGACGAGCAGTACTTC
CASSSGRRDEQYF
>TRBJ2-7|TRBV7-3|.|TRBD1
TGTGCCAGCAGCTTAACTGGGACAGGGGCTGACGAGCAGTACTTC
CASSLTGTGADEQYF
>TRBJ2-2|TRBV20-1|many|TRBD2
TGCAGGCGACTAGCTTCGGGGGAGCTGTTTTTT
CRRLASGELFF
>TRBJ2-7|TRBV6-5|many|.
TGTGCCAGCAGTTACTCGATAGGGGGGCCTAACGAGCAGTACTTC
CASSYSIGGPNEQYF
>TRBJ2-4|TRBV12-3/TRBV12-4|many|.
TGTGCCAGCAGTTTCGCAGGCGGTTTGGTCAAAAACATTCTGTACTTC
CASSFAGGLVKNILYF
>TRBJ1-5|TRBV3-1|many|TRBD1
TGTGCCAGCAGCCAGGGGACAGGGAGCAATCAGCCCCAGCATTTT
CASSQGTGSNQPQHF
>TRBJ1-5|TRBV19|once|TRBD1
TGTGCCAGTAGTCCCCAGGGGGCCGGGACAGATATCAGGCAGCCCCAGCATTTT
CASSPQGAGTDIRQPQHF
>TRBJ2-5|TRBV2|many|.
TGTGCCAGCAGGGCAGGACGGACCCAAGAGACCCAGTACTTC
CASRAGRTQETQYF
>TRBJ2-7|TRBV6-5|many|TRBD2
TGTGCCAGCAGTTACTCGCATTCCACTAGCGGGAGTCACGAGCAGTACTTC
CASSYSHSTSGSHEQYF
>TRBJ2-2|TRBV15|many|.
TGTGCCACCAGCAGATCGACAGCCCTGAACACCGGGGAGCTGTTTTTT
CATSRSTALNTGELFF
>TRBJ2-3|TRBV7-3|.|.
TGTGCCAGCAGCTTAAGGGCCCAGGGGCGGACAGATACGCAGTATTTT
CASSLRAQGRTDTQYF
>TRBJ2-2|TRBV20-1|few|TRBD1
TGCAGTGCTCCAAACCCCGGGACAGGGGGCTTGGTCGGGGAGCTGTTTTTT
CSAPNPGTGGLVGELFF
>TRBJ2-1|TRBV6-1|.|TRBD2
TGTGCCAGCAGTGGTATCCTAGCGGGAGACTACAATGAGCAGTTCTTC
CASSGILAGDYNEQFF
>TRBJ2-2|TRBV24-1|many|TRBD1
TGTGCCACCAGTGATCGTCGACAGGGGTATACCGGGGAGCTGTTTTTT
CATSDRRQGYTGELFF
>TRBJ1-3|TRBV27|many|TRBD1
TGTGCCAGCAGCGCCCAACAGGGGCCGATGTCTGGAAACACCATATATTTT
CASSAQQGPMSGNTIYF
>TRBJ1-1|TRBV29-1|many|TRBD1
TGCAGCGAGACAGGGGCGCGAGAAGCTTTCTTT
CSETGAREAFF
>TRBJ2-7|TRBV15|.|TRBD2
TGTGCCACCAGCAGAGATTTGCGGGAGTCCTACGAGCAGTACTTC
CATSRDLRESYEQYF
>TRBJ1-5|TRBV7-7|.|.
TGTGCTAGCAGCTTGATTCAGCCCCAGCATTTT
CASSLIQPQHF
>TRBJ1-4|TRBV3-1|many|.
TGTGCCAGCAGCCAAGTCCCCAGGCGTGAAAAACTGTTTTTT
CASSQVPRREKLFF
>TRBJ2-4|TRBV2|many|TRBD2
TGTGCCAGCAGTGACGGGAGGGCCAACATTCAGTACTTC
CASSDGRANIQYF
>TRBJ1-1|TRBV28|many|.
TGTGCCAGCAGTTTAGATCAATTGAGGGGGTCCACTGAAGCTTTCTTT
CASSLDQLRGSTEAFF